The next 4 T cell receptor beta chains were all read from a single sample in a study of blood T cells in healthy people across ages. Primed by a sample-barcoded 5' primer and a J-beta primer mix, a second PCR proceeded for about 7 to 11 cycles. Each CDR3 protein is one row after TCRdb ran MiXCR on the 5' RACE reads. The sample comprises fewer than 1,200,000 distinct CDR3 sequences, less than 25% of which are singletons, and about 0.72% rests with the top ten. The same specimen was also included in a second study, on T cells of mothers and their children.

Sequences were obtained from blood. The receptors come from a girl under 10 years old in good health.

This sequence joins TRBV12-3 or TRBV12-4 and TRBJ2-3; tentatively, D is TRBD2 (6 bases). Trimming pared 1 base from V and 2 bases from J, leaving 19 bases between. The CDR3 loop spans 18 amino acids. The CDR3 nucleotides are TGTGCCAGCAGTTTAGTTCTTAACCAGGACTACATCACAGATACGCAGTATTTT. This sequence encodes CASSLVLNQDYITDTQYF.

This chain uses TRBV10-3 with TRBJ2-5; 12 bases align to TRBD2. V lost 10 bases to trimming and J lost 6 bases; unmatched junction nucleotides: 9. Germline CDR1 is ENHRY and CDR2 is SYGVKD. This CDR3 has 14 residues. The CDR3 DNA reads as TGTGCCACCGCACTAGCGGGAGGTGTGCAGACCCAGTACTTC. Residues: CATALAGGVQTQYF.

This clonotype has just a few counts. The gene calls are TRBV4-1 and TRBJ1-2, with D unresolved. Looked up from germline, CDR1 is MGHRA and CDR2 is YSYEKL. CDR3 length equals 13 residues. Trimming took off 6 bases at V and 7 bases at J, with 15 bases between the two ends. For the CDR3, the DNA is TGCGCCAGCAGACCCGACAACGAACTTGGCTACACCTTC. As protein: CASRPDNELGYTF.

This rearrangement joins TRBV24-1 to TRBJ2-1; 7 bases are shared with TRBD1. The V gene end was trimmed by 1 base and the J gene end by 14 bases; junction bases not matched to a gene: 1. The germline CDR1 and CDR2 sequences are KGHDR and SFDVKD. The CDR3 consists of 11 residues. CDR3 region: CATSDLGQEFF. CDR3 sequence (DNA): TGTGCCACCAGTGATTTAGGACAGGAGTTCTTC.